The rows below give T cell receptor beta chains drawn from one sample of a study of patients and donors after allogeneic stem cell transplantation. One entry per CDR3 protein results from TCRdb running MiXCR on the RT-PCR reads. The sample consists of about a million distinct CDR3 sequences, roughly 18% of them appearing once. Sequencing was performed on blood, either unsorted or a sorted T cell fraction (not recorded which). The receptor set was obtained from a human donor who was either an allogeneic HSCT recipient or a stem cell or donor lymphocyte infusion donor (not recorded which). It is not recorded whose cells these are; they may come from a transplant donor. Both conserved end residues are part of each CDR3. D genes are given only for firm matches. Some rows have no size entry. The others give once, few or many, or a class for an expanded clone.

j_gene,abundance,v_gene,d_gene,CDR3aa,CDR3nt
TRBJ2-7,few,TRBV7-6,-,CASSLEGAGNYEQYF,TGTGCCAGCAGCTTAGAAGGGGCAGGGAACTACGAGCAGTACTTC
TRBJ2-3,-,TRBV20-1,-,CSARVWGLPIESSTDTQYF,TGCAGTGCTAGAGTCTGGGGGCTCCCCATTGAGTCTAGCACAGATACGCAGTATTTT
TRBJ2-7,many,TRBV2,TRBD2,CASMTSGNTYEQYF,TGTGCCAGCATGACTAGCGGTAACACCTACGAGCAGTACTTC
TRBJ1-1,few,TRBV20-1,TRBD1,CSARDPGTGPTEAFF,TGCAGTGCTAGAGATCCCGGGACAGGGCCCACTGAAGCTTTCTTT
TRBJ2-2,-,TRBV11-1,TRBD2,CASSLRILAGGGTGELFF,TGTGCCAGCAGCTTGAGAATACTAGCGGGAGGTGGCACCGGGGAGCTGTTTTTT
TRBJ2-3,-,TRBV7-9,-,CASSLARGEAADTQYF,TGTGCCAGCAGCTTAGCGCGCGGGGAGGCCGCAGATACGCAGTATTTT
TRBJ1-1,-,TRBV12-3/TRBV12-4,TRBD1,CASSRRQGLETEAFF,TGTGCCAGCAGTCGTCGACAGGGTTTAGAGACTGAAGCTTTCTTT
TRBJ2-1,few,TRBV3-1,-,CASRFRDGAGNEQFF,TGTGCCAGCCGATTCCGGGACGGGGCTGGAAATGAGCAGTTCTTC
TRBJ1-1,-,TRBV4-1,-,CASSPVGWVVDTEAFF,TGCGCCAGCAGCCCGGTGGGGTGGGTGGTGGACACTGAAGCTTTCTTT
TRBJ2-1,many,TRBV5-1,TRBD2,CASSPAGGSYNEQFF,TGCGCCAGCTCGCCGGCGGGAGGCTCCTACAATGAGCAGTTCTTC
TRBJ1-1,few,TRBV11-2,-,CASSDRTANTEAFF,TGTGCCAGCAGCGATCGGACAGCTAACACTGAAGCTTTCTTT
TRBJ2-3,-,TRBV29-1,TRBD1,CSVPRPRPGQVISTDTQYF,TGCAGCGTTCCCCGACCTAGACCGGGACAGGTGATAAGCACAGATACGCAGTATTTT
TRBJ1-5,many,TRBV20-1,TRBD1,CSARKKDRDQPQHF,TGCAGTGCTAGGAAGAAGGACAGGGATCAGCCCCAGCATTTT
TRBJ2-3,-,TRBV12-3/TRBV12-4,TRBD1,CASSPSGTGSIDTQYF,TGTGCCAGCAGTCCCAGCGGGACAGGGAGTATCGATACGCAGTATTTT
TRBJ2-7,few,TRBV4-2,-,CASSQGKQSYEQYF,TGTGCCAGCAGCCAAGGCAAGCAGTCCTACGAGCAGTACTTC
TRBJ1-1,-,TRBV5-1,TRBD1,CASSLVGQRTLPNTEAFF,TGCGCCAGCAGCCTGGTGGGACAGCGAACCCTCCCGAACACTGAAGCTTTCTTT
TRBJ1-6,once,TRBV20-1,TRBD1,CSANPGQGSTNSPLHF,TGCAGTGCCAACCCGGGACAGGGTTCTACTAATTCACCCCTCCACTTT
TRBJ2-2,few,TRBV15,-,CATSTQGANTGELFF,TGTGCCACCAGCACCCAGGGAGCGAACACCGGGGAGCTGTTTTTT
TRBJ1-1,-,TRBV20-1,-,CSAREATVVHPEAFF,TGCAGTGCTAGAGAGGCGACAGTCGTTCATCCTGAAGCTTTCTTT
TRBJ2-7,-,TRBV5-1,TRBD2,CASSLASGRTYEQYF,TGCGCCAGCAGCTTGGCTAGCGGGCGAACCTACGAGCAGTACTTC
TRBJ2-3,few,TRBV7-9,-,CASSLLETDTQYF,TGTGCCAGCAGCTTACTAGAAACAGATACGCAGTATTTT
TRBJ1-1,few,TRBV9,-,CASSVGGRITEAFF,TGTGCCAGCAGCGTGGGGGGGAGGATCACTGAAGCTTTCTTT
TRBJ2-2,few,TRBV7-3,TRBD2,CASSLNGRRNGELFF,TGTGCCAGCAGCTTAAACGGGAGGAGAAACGGGGAGCTGTTTTTT
TRBJ2-5,once,TRBV4-2,TRBD2,CASSQAAGAETQYF,TGTGCCAGCAGCCAAGCAGCGGGAGCAGAGACCCAGTACTTC
TRBJ1-2,-,TRBV12-3/TRBV12-4,TRBD1,CASSARQGLYGYTF,TGTGCCAGCAGTGCCAGACAGGGCCTCTATGGCTACACCTTC
TRBJ1-1,-,TRBV27,-,CASSLLSPMNTEAFF,TGTGCCAGCAGTTTATTGTCCCCTATGAACACTGAAGCTTTCTTT
TRBJ2-1,few,TRBV5-1,TRBD2,CASSLGEGTTF,TGCGCCAGCAGCTTGGGAGAGGGGACTACCTTC
TRBJ1-4,-,TRBV24-1,-,CATSGTGNEKLFF,TGTGCCACCAGTGGAACGGGAAATGAAAAACTGTTTTTT
TRBJ2-2,-,TRBV24-1,TRBD2,CATSTLGRRELGGELFF,TGTGCCACCAGCACCCTGGGCAGGCGGGAGTTAGGCGGGGAGCTGTTTTTT
TRBJ2-5,-,TRBV5-6,TRBD2,CASSFRTSGREETQYF,TGTGCCAGCAGCTTCCGGACTAGCGGGAGGGAAGAGACCCAGTACTTC
TRBJ2-1,-,TRBV20-1,TRBD2,CSARDPGTSGYNEQFF,TGCAGTGCTAGAGATCCCGGGACTAGCGGGTACAATGAGCAGTTCTTC